This T cell receptor beta chain was sequenced during a study of cytomegalovirus exposure and HLA in healthy donors. Use of 60 Vbeta and 13 Jbeta primers characterized the PCR. Clones were sequenced by immunoSEQ multiplex PCR, and TCRdb holds only the in-frame ones, with some missing. The data include 85,000 to 90,000 clones; the top ten clones carry roughly 15%. V lost 5 bases to trimming and J lost 1 base, with 21 bases between them. Germline CDR1 reads SEHNR; CDR2 reads FQNEAQ (reference sequence). The CDR3 spans 18 residues. This chain connects TRBV7-9 to TRBJ2-4, with D perhaps TRBD1 (7 bases). This clonotype was sampled from a man aged 50 or older in good health and CMV-seropositive. The sample was PBMCs. The chain's CDR3 is CASSRGAGGSLAKNIQYF. CDR3 in DNA: TGTGCCAGCAGCCGAGGGGCAGGGGGGTCGCTTGCCAAAAACATTCAGTACTTC. The complete variable domain, with remaining parts taken from reference TRBV7-9 and TRBJ2-4, reads DTGVSQNPRHKITKRGQNVTFRCDPISEHNRLYWYRQTLGQGPEFLTYFQNEAQLEKSRLLSDRFSAERPKGSFSTLEIQRTEQGDSAMYLCASSRGAGGSLAKNIQYFGAGTRLSVL.